Following are 20 T cell receptor beta chains from one sample sequenced in a study of blood T cell repertoires in COVID-19. Sequencing was performed with immunoSEQ multiplex PCR; in TCRdb, only in-frame clones are kept and a portion is missing. The sample lists under 250,000 clones; over 75% were seen once. The specimen sequenced was peripheral blood. The receptors were gathered from a man aged 45-60 years with COVID-19, enrolled during active disease.

The chain has TRBV3-1 (or the pseudogene TRBV3-2) and TRBJ2-1; 11 bases agree with TRBD2. The V gene end was trimmed by 4 bases and the J gene end by 6 bases; junction bases not matched to a gene: 11. Germline assignment: CDR1 LGHDT and CDR2 YNNKEL (reference sequence). This CDR3 is 17 amino acids long. Here the CDR3 reads CASSRWIAGGRGNEQFF. CDR3 coding DNA: TGTGCCAGCAGCCGTTGGATAGCGGGAGGGCGGGGCAATGAGCAGTTCTTC.

V usage is TRBV14 and J usage is TRBJ2-3; 8 bases align to TRBD2. V trimming: 4 bases; J trimming: 3 bases; junction bases outside the gene matches: 6. Germline CDR1 and CDR2: SGHDN and FVKESK. This CDR3 spans 15 amino acids. This chain's CDR3 is CASSLGLAITDTQYF. The CDR3 DNA reads as TGTGCCAGCAGCCTAGGACTAGCTATAACAGATACGCAGTATTTT.

This CDR3 is CASSPGTSGIYSYEQYF. In DNA, the CDR3 is TGTGCCAGCTCACCAGGGACTAGCGGGATCTACTCCTACGAGCAGTACTTC. V gene TRBV18 combines with J gene TRBJ2-7; 13 bases agree with TRBD2. CDR1 is KGHSH, CDR2 LQKENI, per germline. This CDR3 region has 17 residues. With 2 bases clipped from V and 0 bases from J, the junction kept 4 bases outside the gene matches.

V is TRBV5-1 and J is TRBJ2-2; possibly TRBD2 for D (5 bases). Germline CDR1 SGHRS, CDR2 YFSETQ. This CDR3 spans 15 amino acids. The ends were cut back, 5 bases at V and 2 bases at J, with 13 bases in the middle. The CDR3 DNA reads TGCGCCAGCAGTCCCCGCGGGCCAAACACCGGGGAGCTGTTTTTT. Translating gives CASSPRGPNTGELFF.

The chain joins TRBV4-1 to TRBJ1-5; 10 bases map to TRBD1. The trim removed 5 bases at V and 0 bases at J, leaving 10 bases unmatched. The CDR3 consists of 18 residues. Germline values: CDR1 MGHRA, CDR2 YSYEKL. CDR3 loop: CASSNGWTGGNSNQPQHF. The DNA for the CDR3 is TGCGCCAGCAGCAACGGATGGACAGGGGGGAATAGCAATCAGCCCCAGCATTTT.

This clone was recorded only once. The J gene is TRBJ1-2, the V gene TRBV19, with D uncertain. Trimming took off 6 bases at V and 10 bases at J, with 9 bases between the two ends. The V gene's germline CDR1 is LNHDA and CDR2 SQIVND (reference sequence). CDR3 length: 10 residues. CDR3 DNA sequence: TGTGCCAGTAGGCGACTGATCTACACCTTC. Translating gives CASRRLIYTF.

The chain has TRBV28 and TRBJ1-2; D possibly corresponds to TRBD1 (6 bases). In germline, CDR1 is MDHEN, CDR2 SYDVKM. The CDR3 is made up of 15 amino acids. The V gene lost 4 bases and the J gene lost 0 bases, with 12 bases spanning the gap. CDR3 bases: TGTGCCAGCAGTTCCTCAGGGGAACCTAACTATGGCTACACCTTC. Its translation: CASSSSGEPNYGYTF.

The rearrangement joins TRBV7-2 to TRBJ1-2; possibly TRBD1 for D (6 bases). The CDR3 contains 12 residues. Germline V gene sequence: CDR1 SGHTA, CDR2 FQGNSA. V lost 9 bases and J lost 3, with 11 bases in between. CDR3 bases: TGTGCCAGTAGAGCAGGGGACTATGGCTACACCTTC. This sequence encodes CASRAGDYGYTF.

The chain has TRBV5-1 and TRBJ1-3; TRBD1 matches at 8 bases. The CDR3 contains 16 residues. Trimming removed 4 bases from V and 3 bases from J; junction bases left unmatched: 9. Germline V lookup: CDR1 SGHRS, CDR2 YFSETQ. Written as DNA, the CDR3 is TGCGCCAGCAGCATGCAGACAGGGGCAGATGGAAACACCATATATTTT. Its protein is CASSMQTGADGNTIYF.

V is TRBV3-1 (or the pseudogene TRBV3-2) and J is TRBJ1-5; D not certain. The CDR3 spans 15 residues. Germline V lookup: CDR1 LGHDT, CDR2 YNNKEL (reference sequence). Trimming removed 0 bases at V and 6 bases at J, with 12 bases between. In DNA, the CDR3 is TGTGCCAGCAGCCAAGAAGAAACGGGGTTTCAGCCCCAGCATTTT. Translated: CASSQEETGFQPQHF.

V gene TRBV7-6 combines with J gene TRBJ2-1; perhaps TRBD2 as D (5 bases). Germline CDR1 and CDR2: SGHVS and FNYEAQ. The CDR3 consists of 18 residues. The V end lost 0 bases, the J end lost 3 bases, and 18 bases lay between the germline ends. The chain's CDR3 is CASSLAQASQLLYNEQFF. In nucleotides, the CDR3 is TGTGCCAGCAGCTTAGCTCAGGCTAGCCAACTCCTCTACAATGAGCAGTTCTTC.

J is TRBJ2-6 and V is TRBV29-1; D uncertain. This CDR3 has 13 residues. CDR1 is SQVTM, CDR2 ANQGSEA, per germline. V lost 1 base and J 3 bases, leaving 4 bases between the germline ends. This CDR3 is CSVEVIGANVLTF. The CDR3 DNA sequence: TGCAGCGTTGAAGTTATTGGGGCCAACGTCCTGACTTTC. The full variable domain, in which reference TRBV29-1 and TRBJ2-6 provide the parts outside the CDR3, is SAVISQKPSRDICQRGTSLTIQCQVDSQVTMMFWYRQQPGQSLTLIATANQGSEATYESGFVIDKFPISRPNLTFSTLTVSNMSPEDSSIYLCSVEVIGANVLTFGAGSRLTVL.

This sequence joins TRBV3-1 (or the pseudogene TRBV3-2) and TRBJ1-1; D gene ambiguous. CDR3 length: 13 amino acids. V lost 3 bases, J lost 4 bases, and 9 bases lay in between. The germline V gene has CDR1 LGHDT and CDR2 YNNKEL (reference sequence). CDR3 amino acids: CASSQGPSTEAFF. Written as DNA, the CDR3 is TGTGCCAGCAGCCAGGGCCCGAGCACTGAAGCTTTCTTT.

V gene TRBV9 combines with J gene TRBJ2-1; 8 bases align to TRBD2. Germline CDR1 reads SGDLS; CDR2 reads YYNGEE. After removal of 3 bases from V and 0 bases from J, the junction contained 2 bases not matched to a gene. This CDR3 has 15 amino acids. DNA of the CDR3: TGTGCCAGCAGCGGTAGCGGGAACTCCTACAATGAGCAGTTCTTC. Translating gives CASSGSGNSYNEQFF.

The chain couples TRBV11-2 to TRBJ2-1, with TRBD2 matching 7 bases. The V gene's germline CDR1 is SGHAT and CDR2 FQNNGV. With 4 bases clipped from V and 6 bases from J, the junction kept 15 bases outside the gene matches. The CDR3 is 17 residues long. CDR3 DNA: TGTGCCAGCAGCTCCCCCTCCGGGACGATAGCGGGCAATGAGCAGTTCTTC. It is translated as CASSSPSGTIAGNEQFF. The variable domain in full, completed from reference TRBV11-2 and TRBJ2-1, reads EAGVAQSPRYKIIEKRQSVAFWCNPISGHATLYWYQQILGQGPKLLIQFQNNGVVDDSQLPKDRFSAERLKGVDSTLKIQPAKLEDSAVYLCASSSPSGTIAGNEQFFGPGTRLTVL.

This chain links TRBV5-4 with TRBJ1-1, with 10 bases fitting TRBD1. Per the germline V gene, CDR1 is SGHNT and CDR2 is YYREEE (reference sequence). CDR3 length: 16 amino acids. Trimming at V came to 0 bases and at J to 1 base, leaving 3 bases not matched to a gene. CDR3 bases: TGTGCCAGCAGCTTGGGAGGGGACAGGGGGAACACTGAAGCTTTCTTT. Translated, it gives CASSLGGDRGNTEAFF.

This chain links TRBV27 with TRBJ1-5; the D is unclear. V was pared by 2 bases and J by 7 bases, with 18 bases between. This CDR3 is 16 amino acids long. Per the germline V gene, CDR1 is MNHEY and CDR2 is SMNVEV (reference sequence). The CDR3, as DNA: TGTGCCAGCAGTTTAAAACCCCCGGGTAGATGGCAGCCCCAGCATTTT. The encoded protein is CASSLKPPGRWQPQHF.

The chain employs TRBV7-9 and TRBJ1-5; 9 nucleotides align to TRBD1. The CDR3 sequence is 14 residues long. Germline assignment: CDR1 SEHNR and CDR2 FQNEAQ (reference sequence). V gave up 5 bases and J gave up 6 bases; unmatched junction bases: 5. The DNA for the CDR3 is TGTGCCAGCAGCCGGACAGGGGTTGGTCAGCCCCAGCATTTT. Amino acids: CASSRTGVGQPQHF. Filled out from reference TRBV7-9 and TRBJ1-5, the complete variable domain reads DTGVSQNPRHKITKRGQNVTFRCDPISEHNRLYWYRQTLGQGPEFLTYFQNEAQLEKSRLLSDRFSAERPKGSFSTLEIQRTEQGDSAMYLCASSRTGVGQPQHFGDGTRLSIL.

The J gene is TRBJ1-3, the V gene TRBV9; possibly TRBD1 for D (6 bases). This CDR3 comprises 16 residues. Trimming removed 4 bases at V and 1 base at J, with 15 bases between. Germline-derived CDR1 and CDR2 are SGDLS and YYNGEE. For the CDR3, the DNA is TGTGCCAGCAGCCCGACCGGGACACCGTCTGGAAACACCATATATTTT. Translation gives CASSPTGTPSGNTIYF.

The rearrangement links TRBV9 to TRBJ1-4; D gene unclear. Germline CDR1 is SGDLS and CDR2 is YYNGEE. V lost 4 bases and J lost 5, with 12 bases in between. This CDR3 contains 14 residues. The CDR3 spells CASSRDMTNEKLFF. For the CDR3, the DNA is TGTGCCAGCAGCCGCGACATGACAAATGAAAAACTGTTTTTT.